This TCR beta chain is drawn from a study of blood T cell repertoires in COVID-19. Produced via immunoSEQ multiplex PCR; TCRdb's table is partial and in-frame only. The sample yields about 230,000 clones, 70% to 90% seen once. Deletions cut 0 bases from V and 2 bases from J, with 14 bases between. Germline V gives CDR1 SGHRS, CDR2 YFSETQ. CDR3 size: 17 residues. Input material: peripheral blood. This receptor was identified in a man aged 40-49 years with acute or convalescent COVID-19. The chain links TRBV5-1 to TRBJ2-2; perhaps TRBD1 as D (5 bases). CDR3 DNA sequence: TGCGCCAGCAGCTTGGTTCGGGCAGGGATCAACACCGGGGAGCTGTTTTTT. This encodes CASSLVRAGINTGELFF.